This entry concerns a single T cell receptor beta chain. Germline V gene data show CDR1 as DFQATT and CDR2 as SNEGSKA (reference sequence). Trimming took off 5 bases at V and 1 base at J, with 11 bases between the two ends. The CDR3 runs 13 residues. The data were obtained in a study of prognosis after radiotherapy for stage I lung cancer. Study-wide background: Individuals diagnosed with stage I non-small cell lung cancer underwent enrollment between April 2018 and 2019. Aged about 53 to 85 years, with a median of roughly 70 years, the patients were more than 10 men and a handful of women.

The authors amplified TCR beta CDR3 from genomic DNA using two-round multiplex PCR. Primers specific to each TRBV and TRBJ gene drove first-round PCR. Each CDR3 protein gets one entry after TCRdb re-called the multiplex PCR reads with MiXCR. The repertoire holds roughly 26,000 distinct CDR3 sequences, with about 30% as singletons. This chain joins TRBV20-1 and TRBJ1-1; D is perhaps TRBD1 (5 bases). The TCR originated in a donor over 45 with non-small cell lung cancer. Sequencing was performed on PBMCs, taken before or after stereotactic body radiation therapy (not recorded which). CDR3 region: CSAGDVGNTEAFF. The CDR3, as DNA: TGCAGTGCTGGGGACGTTGGGAACACTGAAGCTTTCTTT.